This T cell receptor (beta chain) comes out of a study of blood T cell repertoires in COVID-19 (dated by TCRdb to the early 2020s). Looking at the study overall: Samples covering the acute and convalescent phases of COVID-19 were provided by collaborators in the United States, Italy and Spain. A de-identified subject ID, COVID-19 status, age in years and sex were almost always included in the sample metadata. The prospective study material was composed of cDNA or gDNA derived from T cells, B-cell-depleted T cells, or PBMCs. Where HLA class I and class II types were available, the types were taken from metadata supplied by the sample provider, not from assay-based typing. Subjects who had been exposed to COVID-19, were actively infected with it, or had recovered from it provided the deeply sampled blood TCRbeta repertoires that made up the dataset. Samples came from the ongoing ImmuneRACE study (first 160 participants) plus 1,254 subjects from 6 global collaborators. The repertoires were made available in a free public database intended to serve as a resource for research on the immune response to SARS-CoV-2.

TCRbeta CDR3 regions were amplified from genomic DNA by means of the immunoSEQ Assay, a bias-controlled multiplex PCR. As for the authors' bioinformatics: Within the assay, amplification of reference gene primers was used to estimate how many nucleated cells each sample contained. To quantify the absolute abundance of each unique TCRbeta CDR3 rearrangement, sequence reads were collapsed and filtered. For each sample, productive Simpson clonality was calculated as the square root of Simpson's diversity index across productive rearrangements. TCRdb took over this immuneACCESS table, retaining in-frame rearrangements with V and J assigned. Such tables are incomplete; in checked studies, under half of the missing clones stem from an unresolved V gene, and the remainder is unexplained. V, J and clone size are taken as reported in that table, and D and trimming were inferred from the DNA itself. In this sample the table shows some 280,000 clones, approximately 91% of which occur a single time. Together, the top ten hold 0.94% of the sample.

Another Seattle source contributed samples from volunteer blood donors who had recovered from COVID-19. The collaborating institutions used their own protocols to collect whole blood in K2EDTA tubes. Collaborator samples were shipped for TCRbeta analysis as frozen whole blood, isolated PBMCs, or DNA extracted from either sample type. The research as a whole found: How much clinical and demographic metadata was included differed by source and by participant, and the metadata was provided uncurated.

Notes on this clone: The antigen this receptor binds is unknown. No much larger clone exists at a distance of one base, and base qualities are not known.

According to the germline V gene, CDR1 reads MDHEN and CDR2 reads SYDVKM. From the cysteine through the phenylalanine, the CDR3 covers 14 amino acids. Kept here is only the CDR3 DNA, which spans 42 bases and is read in frame from base 1. V lost 7 bases and J lost 2 bases; the stretch between them is 12 bases long. This sequence was found in a woman in her thirties or forties who had recovered from COVID-19. The sequence links TRBV28 to TRBJ2-1, and perhaps TRBD2 as D gene, on 5 matching bases. Sequenced sample: peripheral blood. The CDR3 amino acid sequence is: CASTGKETYNEQFF. The DNA sequence is given as TGTGCCAGCACGGGGAAGGAAACCTACAATGAGCAGTTCTTC.